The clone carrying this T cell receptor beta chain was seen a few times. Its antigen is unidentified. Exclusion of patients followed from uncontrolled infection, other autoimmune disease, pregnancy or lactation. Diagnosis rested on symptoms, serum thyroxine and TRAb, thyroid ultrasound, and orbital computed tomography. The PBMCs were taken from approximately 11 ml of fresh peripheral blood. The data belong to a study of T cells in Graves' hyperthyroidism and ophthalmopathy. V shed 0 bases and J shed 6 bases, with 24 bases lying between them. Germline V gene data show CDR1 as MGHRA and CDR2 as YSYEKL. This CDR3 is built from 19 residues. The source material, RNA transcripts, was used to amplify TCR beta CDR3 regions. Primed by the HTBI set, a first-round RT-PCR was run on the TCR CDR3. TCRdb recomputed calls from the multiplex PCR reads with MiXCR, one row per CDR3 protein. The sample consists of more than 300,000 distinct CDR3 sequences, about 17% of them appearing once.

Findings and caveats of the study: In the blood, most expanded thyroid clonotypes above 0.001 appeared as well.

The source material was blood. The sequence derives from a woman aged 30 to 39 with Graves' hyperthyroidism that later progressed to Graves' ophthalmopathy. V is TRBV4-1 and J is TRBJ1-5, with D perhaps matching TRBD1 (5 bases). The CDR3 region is CASSQDSVTSFRVGQPQHF. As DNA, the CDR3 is TGCGCCAGCAGCCAAGATTCTGTTACCTCTTTCAGGGTTGGTCAGCCCCAGCATTTT.